This T cell receptor (beta chain) emerged from a study of cytomegalovirus exposure and HLA in healthy donors. The study's findings and limits: In a later analysis, a missense DCLRE1C variant was linked to TCR beta V- and J-gene trimming.

The PCR used 60 Vbeta and 13 Jbeta primers. Assay used: immunoSEQ multiplex PCR; TCRdb lists only in-frame clones, some missing. The repertoire consists of tens of thousands of clones, with 55% to 75% occurring once and the leading ten covering 2.7%. The CDR3 has 16 residues. Unmatched junction bases numbered 11, after V lost 4 bases and J lost 4 bases. The V gene's germline CDR1 is SGHTA and CDR2 FQGNSA. This clone has a single count. Its antigen is as yet unknown. This clonotype was obtained from a man aged 50 to 60 in good health and CMV-seronegative. V is TRBV7-2 and J is TRBJ1-1, with TRBD1 matching 8 bases. Sequences were obtained from PBMCs. The DNA of the CDR3 is TGTGCCAGCAGCTCCCTAGGAGTTGGACAGGGCACTGAAGCTTTCTTT. This translates into CASSSLGVGQGTEAFF.